This paragraph covers one TCR beta chain sequence. The antigen is unknown. The CDR3 sequence is 15 residues long. Trimming left V 3 bases short and J 3 bases short, with 13 bases between. Germline CDR1 and CDR2: SGHTA and FQGTGA. This sample stems from a study of OX40 agonist ivuxolimab in advanced cancers. Study background: Partial responses were achieved by three patients, one with hepatocellular carcinoma and two with cutaneous melanoma.

Samples of blood were obtained at baseline, on cycle 4 day 1, and on cycle 7 day 1. Points from the study as a whole: Those patients achieving a partial response at 0.1-3.0 mg/kg showed among the lowest clonal expansion.

The assay was immunoSEQ multiplex PCR, and TCRdb's table has in-frame clones only and misses some. The data hold tens of thousands of clones, with roughly 88% observed a single time. This TCR was sampled from an adult with an advanced solid tumor such as melanoma, head and neck, liver or kidney cancer. The sample here was CD4+ or CD8+ T cells sorted from blood, taken in a trial of the OX40 agonist ivuxolimab. This sequence joins TRBV7-3 and TRBJ2-3; D may be TRBD2 (6 bases). The CDR3 bases are TGTGCCAGCAGCTTCTCGCGGGAAGTTACAGATACGCAGTATTTT. Its protein product is CASSFSREVTDTQYF.